These T cell receptor beta chains were read from a single sample in a study of Graves' ophthalmopathy and Graves' hyperthyroidism. Each CDR3 protein is one row after TCRdb ran MiXCR on the multiplex PCR reads. The data show some 1.1 million distinct CDR3 sequences, with about two fifths seen just once and approximately 12% held by the top ten. Sequencing used peripheral blood or thyroid tissue (not recorded which). The receptors were sampled from an adult man with Graves' hyperthyroidism. Each CDR3 is given without its conserved first and last residue.

j_call v_call cdr3_aa
TRBJ1-1 TRBV2 ASSEALNTEAF
TRBJ2-7 TRBV6-5 ASSPGTFSYEQY
TRBJ1-1 TRBV4-1 ASSQGIPDEAF
TRBJ2-5 TRBV7-9 ASSFRFGYQETQY
TRBJ2-2 TRBV29-1 SVILRDTANTGELF
TRBJ2-6 TRBV6-4 ASSQDLT
TRBJ1-2 TRBV7-2 ASSLTGTANYGYT
TRBJ1-4 TRBV19 ASSPLMDSS
TRBJ1-4 TRBV20-1 SASITATNEKLF
TRBJ2-7 TRBV10-3 AIRGTETYEQY
TRBJ2-6 TRBV19 ASSMSSSGANVLT
TRBJ2-5 TRBV4-3 ASSEDAGNQETQY
TRBJ1-5 TRBV12-3/TRBV12-4 ASSFGGLAGQPQH
TRBJ2-7 TRBV7-8 ASSVRRGPSYEQY
TRBJ1-1 TRBV19 ASQPRNTEAF
TRBJ2-4 TRBV7-2 ASSLGLDIQY
TRBJ2-5 TRBV29-1 SVPGDTRGGTQY
TRBJ2-7 TRBV29-1 SVGVLREAYEQY
TRBJ1-4 TRBV29-1 SVAGVGGEKLF
TRBJ2-2 TRBV2 ASSERIRVGGELF
TRBJ1-1 TRBV9 ASSQEGWESEAF
TRBJ1-2 TRBV6-4 ASSGRGQNYGYT
TRBJ1-2 TRBV9 ASSPGGQGARVRGYT
TRBJ1-2 TRBV19 AWRGIRAVYGYT
TRBJ2-7 TRBV29-1 SVEVRYEQY
TRBJ1-2 TRBV15 ATSRDLGGIGYGYT
TRBJ1-2 TRBV11-2 ASSRGRGRPGGYT
TRBJ2-7 TRBV7-8 ASSFPNRDYEQY
TRBJ2-7 TRBV10-3 ASSRGTGGKSDEQY
TRBJ2-7 TRBV5-5 ASSLDGPFYEQY
TRBJ2-7 TRBV29-1 SVVGPSFYEQY
TRBJ1-2 TRBV7-9 ASSHGISGGRAGGYT
TRBJ2-7 TRBV5-1 ASSLSLGSISYEQY
TRBJ1-2 TRBV7-2 ASSLVGSVRGYT
TRBJ1-1 TRBV7-9 ASSFPGANTEAF
TRBJ1-1 TRBV6-5 ASSYLEEAF
TRBJ2-2 TRBV7-2 ASSHRTGRTGELF
TRBJ2-5 TRBV11-2 ASSRGYQETQY
TRBJ2-5 TRBV29-1 SVERDHQETQC
TRBJ1-2 TRBV10-3 ATYSGTGAGGYT
TRBJ1-6 TRBV2 ASTVRYRSNSPLH
TRBJ2-1 TRBV11-1 ASSSGLAGGLGEQF
TRBJ1-5 TRBV6-2/TRBV6-3 ATNDRGYNQPQH
TRBJ2-6 TRBV11-2 ASSPDRGRPPGANVLT
TRBJ2-7 TRBV29-1 SVEVAHRGSYEQY
TRBJ1-3 TRBV24-1 ATSDSDSAGNTIY
TRBJ2-2 TRBV29-1 SGSGQDTTGELF
TRBJ2-7 TRBV24-1 ATSGPRGPEQY
TRBJ1-5 TRBV12-3/TRBV12-4 ASTTGTVNQPQH
TRBJ1-2 TRBV12-3/TRBV12-4 ASSPSRFSGQGLGYT
TRBJ1-3 TRBV20-1 SAYQGAGNTIY
TRBJ1-2 TRBV12-3/TRBV12-4 ASSLSDRSDGYT
TRBJ1-1 TRBV29-1 SVVVRRRVVNTEAF
TRBJ1-2 TRBV5-5 ASSLQGLSYGYT